Listed below are T cell receptor beta chains from one sample, sequenced in a study of T cells in pancreatic ductal adenocarcinoma. Method: immunoSEQ multiplex PCR; TCRdb's copy keeps in-frame clones and lacks some. The data hold 15,000 to 20,000 clones, with roughly 90% observed a single time. Sequences were obtained from PBMCs. These receptors all stem from a human donor with pancreatic ductal adenocarcinoma. CDR3s include the opening cysteine and the closing phenylalanine or tryptophan. The order of the fields is clone size, V gene, D gene, J gene, CDR3 DNA, CDR3 protein. D genes are given only for firm matches. Not all rows give a size; the values are once, few, many and, for expanded clones, a class.

abundance: .
v_gene: TRBV28
d_gene: TRBD2
j_gene: TRBJ2-5
CDR3nt: TGTGCCAGCAGTACCCTCCAGCGGGGGGTCCAAGAGACCCAGTACTTC
CDR3aa: CASSTLQRGVQETQYF

abundance: .
v_gene: TRBV9
d_gene: .
j_gene: TRBJ1-6
CDR3nt: TGTGCCAGCAGCGTAGAGGGAGCCCCAAATTCACCCCTCCACTTT
CDR3aa: CASSVEGAPNSPLHF

abundance: once
v_gene: TRBV11-3
d_gene: .
j_gene: TRBJ1-6
CDR3nt: TGTGCCAGCAGCTTCGGAACAGGGAGCTCACCCCTCCACTTT
CDR3aa: CASSFGTGSSPLHF

abundance: once
v_gene: TRBV5-6
d_gene: .
j_gene: TRBJ1-6
CDR3nt: TGTGCCAGCAGCTCCGACAGGAGCAATTCACCCCTCCACTTT
CDR3aa: CASSSDRSNSPLHF

abundance: .
v_gene: TRBV30
d_gene: TRBD1
j_gene: TRBJ1-1
CDR3nt: TGTGCCTGGAGTCATGGGGAGGACAGGGGGGAAACTGAAGCTTTCTTT
CDR3aa: CAWSHGEDRGETEAFF

abundance: .
v_gene: TRBV28
d_gene: .
j_gene: TRBJ1-2
CDR3nt: TGTGCCAGCAGTTTAACCGGACATAACTATGGCTACACCTTC
CDR3aa: CASSLTGHNYGYTF

abundance: .
v_gene: TRBV29-1
d_gene: TRBD1
j_gene: TRBJ1-1
CDR3nt: TGCAGCGTTACCTGGCAGGGGGTCGCTTTCTTT
CDR3aa: CSVTWQGVAFF

abundance: .
v_gene: TRBV2
d_gene: TRBD2
j_gene: TRBJ2-1
CDR3nt: TGTGCCAGCAGGCGTGGAGCGGGGGGAACATACAATGAGCAGTTCTTC
CDR3aa: CASRRGAGGTYNEQFF

abundance: .
v_gene: TRBV6-6
d_gene: TRBD1
j_gene: TRBJ1-1
CDR3nt: TGTGCCAGCAGTGGCCCGCGACAGGGGGTTAACACTGAAGCTTTCTTT
CDR3aa: CASSGPRQGVNTEAFF

abundance: .
v_gene: TRBV28
d_gene: TRBD2
j_gene: TRBJ2-5
CDR3nt: TGTGCCAGCAGTCCCCGGACTAGCGGGGGGGCCGGAAAGACCCAGTACTTC
CDR3aa: CASSPRTSGGAGKTQYF

abundance: .
v_gene: TRBV6-5
d_gene: TRBD2
j_gene: TRBJ2-1
CDR3nt: TGTGCCAGCAGTACCGGGACTAGCGGGGGAAATGAGCAGTTCTTC
CDR3aa: CASSTGTSGGNEQFF

abundance: .
v_gene: TRBV28
d_gene: .
j_gene: TRBJ1-1
CDR3nt: TGTGCCAGCAGTCCCCCGGAGGGGAACACTGAAGCTTTCTTT
CDR3aa: CASSPPEGNTEAFF

abundance: .
v_gene: TRBV5-1
d_gene: .
j_gene: TRBJ1-2
CDR3nt: TGCGCCAGCAGCTTGGACGCGGATGGCTACACCTTC
CDR3aa: CASSLDADGYTF